This section outlines one T cell receptor beta chain sequence together with its context. The source of the sample is a study of blood T cell repertoires in COVID-19. Study-level background: Samples representing acute and convalescent COVID-19 were sourced from the United States, Italy and Spain. T cells, B-cell-depleted T cells, or PBMCs supplied cDNA or gDNA.

Generated by immunoSEQ multiplex PCR, the TCRdb table keeps only in-frame clones and is missing some. The sample consists of tens of thousands of clones, around 90% of them appearing once. In germline, CDR1 is LNHDA, CDR2 SQIVND (reference sequence). This CDR3 contains 15 residues. Trimming pared 6 bases from V and 2 bases from J, leaving 16 bases between. J is TRBJ1-2 and V is TRBV19; D possibly corresponds to TRBD1 (6 bases). The TCR comes from a woman older than 75 with active COVID-19. The sample was peripheral blood. The CDR3 region is CASSSQGMLNYGYTF. The CDR3 DNA follows: TGTGCCAGTAGCTCGCAGGGGATGCTCAACTATGGCTACACCTTC.